The TCR beta chain described here comes from a study of early T cells in non-severe SARS-CoV-2 infection. Background on the study: Chains were unpaired, as sequencing was done on bulk RNA from unsorted whole blood. Notes on the study in general: VDJdb-based matching was biased toward anti-spike CD8 responses and missed private and CD4 specificities.

The CDR3 runs 16 residues. Germline V CDR1 and CDR2: MNHEY, SMNVEV (reference sequence). V lost 0 bases and J 2 bases, leaving 13 bases between the germline ends. For this clonotype: What it binds is not known.

Attachment of unique molecular identifiers was made to individual cDNA molecules. Via MiXCR, TCRdb re-called the 5' RACE reads, giving one row per CDR3 protein. Counted here are around 64,000 distinct CDR3 sequences, around 12% occurring once; the ten biggest clones make up more than 1.2%. The sample was whole blood, taken at baseline. This clonotype was obtained from an adult who was a healthcare worker with PCR-confirmed SARS-CoV-2 infection or an uninfected control (not recorded which). The rearrangement links TRBV27 to TRBJ2-5; D tentatively reads TRBD1 or TRBD2 (5 bases each). The CDR3 reads CASSLSPGTRQETQYF. The CDR3 nucleotides read TGTGCCAGCAGTTTATCTCCGGGGACGAGACAAGAGACCCAGTACTTC.